Below, 16 T cell receptor beta chains from the same sample are listed, as sequenced in a study of shared clonotypes between healthy human individuals. TCRdb's table, derived via immunoSEQ multiplex PCR, lists solely in-frame clones and lacks some. The sample lists roughly 2.5 million clones, about 92% occurring once. The sequenced sample was naive CD4+ T cells sorted from blood. Sample subset: CD45RA+ positively selected. The source of these receptors is a man between 18 and 35 years old in good health.

The chain recombines TRBV10-1 with TRBJ2-6; D may be TRBD1 (6 bases). Germline CDR1 and CDR2: WNHNN and SYGVQD (reference sequence). The CDR3 is made up of 17 amino acids. V shed 10 bases and J shed 0 bases, with 19 bases lying between them. DNA of the CDR3: TGCGCCACCACAAGGATCAGGGGATGCTCTGGGGCCAACGTCCTGACTTTC. Translated, it gives CATTRIRGCSGANVLTF.

The V call is TRBV4-2, the J call TRBJ1-2; TRBD1 is a possible D gene (6 bases). V gave up 3 bases and J gave up 5 bases, with 22 bases separating them. CDR3 size: 17 residues. Germline-derived CDR1 and CDR2 are LGHNA and YNFKEQ. The CDR3 spells CASSHSGVQGKNYGYTF. The CDR3 nucleotides read TGTGCCAGCAGCCACTCAGGGGTCCAGGGAAAAAATTATGGCTACACCTTC.

The rearrangement links TRBV10-3 to TRBJ2-1; D is possibly TRBD2 (5 bases). Germline assignment: CDR1 ENHRY and CDR2 SYGVKD. Trimming took off 11 bases at V and 5 bases at J, with 10 bases between the two ends. The CDR3 spans 11 residues. The CDR3 region has the DNA TGTGCCCCCAACGGGGACAATGAGCAGTTCTTC. This sequence encodes CAPNGDNEQFF.

The rearrangement links TRBV4-1 to TRBJ1-5; D remains ambiguous. The CDR3 is 16 residues long. Germline lookup yields CDR1 MGHRA and CDR2 YSYEKL. V was trimmed by 3 bases and J by 2 bases, leaving 14 bases between them. The CDR3 DNA sequence: TGCGCCAGCAGCCAGTTCGGAAATGGGGGCAATCAGCCCCAGCATTTT. It yields the protein CASSQFGNGGNQPQHF.

J is TRBJ2-1 and V is TRBV19; the D is unclear. Deletions cut 4 bases from V and 5 bases from J, with 9 bases between. The V gene's germline CDR1 is LNHDA and CDR2 SQIVND (reference sequence). The CDR3 is made up of 13 amino acids. For the CDR3, the DNA is TGTGCCAGTAGTACGGCAGCTAACAATGAGCAGTTCTTC. The encoded protein is CASSTAANNEQFF.

This CDR3 is CASTSAAGSVRFF. The DNA of the CDR3 is TGTGCCAGCACCTCAGCGGCGGGTTCCGTACGGTTCTTC. The chain employs TRBV27 and TRBJ2-1; a possible D gene is TRBD2 (5 bases). V was trimmed by 7 bases and J by 15 bases, leaving 22 bases between them. CDR1 and CDR2 (germline): MNHEY, SMNVEV (reference sequence). The CDR3 has 13 residues.

The chain joins TRBV30 to TRBJ2-7, with 12 nucleotides matching TRBD1. The CDR3 loop spans 13 amino acids. Germline V gives CDR1 GTSNPN, CDR2 SVGIG (reference sequence). With V trimmed by 5 bases and J by 5 bases, 4 bases remained unmatched. This CDR3 is CAWGRDRGHEQYF. The DNA for the CDR3 is TGTGCCTGGGGCCGGGACAGGGGGCACGAGCAGTACTTC.

V usage is TRBV5-1 and J usage is TRBJ2-1; TRBD1 might be the D (6 bases). The germline V gene has CDR1 SGHRS and CDR2 YFSETQ. This CDR3 comprises 15 residues. V shed 4 bases and J shed 2 bases, with 13 bases lying between them. The CDR3 is CASSTSGTPYNEQFF. The CDR3 bases are TGCGCCAGCAGCACATCCGGGACACCCTACAATGAGCAGTTCTTC.

Of note for this clone: Other DNA sequences within the sample encode an identical CDR3. The chain uses TRBV10-3 and TRBJ1-4; a weak D match, TRBD1 (5 bases). The V gene lost 4 bases and the J gene lost 8 bases, with 11 bases spanning the gap. The germline V gene encodes CDR1 ENHRY and CDR2 SYGVKD. CDR3 size: 13 residues. The CDR3 DNA reads as TGTGCCATCAGTGGGGGGGTTGGGGAAAAACTGTTTTTT. It is translated as CAISGGVGEKLFF.

The chain recombines TRBV15 with TRBJ1-6; D unresolved. The CDR3 is 15 amino acids. Looked up from germline, CDR1 is LNHNV and CDR2 is YYDKDF (reference sequence). Trimming shortened V by 2 bases and J by 0 bases, and 5 bases separated the two germline ends. The CDR3, as DNA: TGTGCCACCAGCAGACAGAGCTCCTATAATTCACCCCTCCACTTT. Translating gives CATSRQSSYNSPLHF.

The chain couples TRBV19 to TRBJ1-6; D call uncertain. CDR3 length: 14 residues. Trimming removed 9 bases at V and 7 bases at J, with 16 bases between. CDR1 LNHDA and CDR2 SQIVND come from the germline V gene (reference sequence). CDR3 sequence (DNA): TGTGCCAGCCGGATTGCATTGGGGAATTCACCCCTCCACTTT. The encoded protein is CASRIALGNSPLHF.

J is TRBJ2-5 and V is TRBV27; 8 nucleotides match TRBD1. Germline loops: CDR1 MNHEY, CDR2 SMNVEV (reference sequence). This CDR3 has 12 residues. Unmatched junction bases numbered 1, after V lost 5 bases and J lost 5 bases. The CDR3 bases are TGTGCCAGCAGTAACAGGGGGGAGACCCAGTACTTC. This translates into CASSNRGETQYF.

The chain links TRBV5-1 to TRBJ2-1, with D possibly being TRBD1 (6 bases). Germline loops: CDR1 SGHRS, CDR2 YFSETQ. V was clipped by 0 bases and J by 8 bases, with 12 bases between them. The CDR3 runs to 14 residues. CDR3 nucleotide sequence: TGCGCCAGCAGCTTGGGGGACACCTTCGATGAGCAGTTCTTC. Translation: CASSLGDTFDEQFF.

A remark on this clone: The same CDR3 is also encoded by other DNA sequences in this sample. This chain connects TRBV10-3 to TRBJ2-5; 12 positions agree with TRBD2. Germline V gene data show CDR1 as ENHRY and CDR2 as SYGVKD. V dropped 8 bases and J dropped 2; count of bases not matched to a gene: 3. The CDR3 is 14 residues long. CDR3 bases: TGTGCCATCTCTGGACTAGCGGGACAAGAGACCCAGTACTTC. Amino acids: CAISGLAGQETQYF.

The count of this clone is one. The chain links TRBV30 to TRBJ1-2; 10 bases agree with TRBD1. Per the germline V gene, CDR1 is GTSNPN and CDR2 is SVGIG (reference sequence). The CDR3 extends over 16 amino acids. V shed 3 bases, J shed 7 bases, and the junction held 14 bases outside the gene matches. CDR3 amino acids: CAWRGDRGSLTGGYTF. The CDR3 DNA follows: TGTGCCTGGAGGGGGGACAGGGGTTCTCTGACGGGTGGCTACACCTTC.

The gene calls are TRBV7-2 and TRBJ2-7; D possibly matches TRBD1 or TRBD2 (5 bases each). The V end was cut by 1 base, the J end by 2 bases, with 12 bases between. In germline, CDR1 is SGHTA, CDR2 FQGNSA. The CDR3 totals 15 residues. The CDR3 loop is CASSLGVGGAYEQYF. DNA for the CDR3: TGTGCCAGCAGCTTAGGAGTTGGGGGTGCCTACGAGCAGTACTTC.